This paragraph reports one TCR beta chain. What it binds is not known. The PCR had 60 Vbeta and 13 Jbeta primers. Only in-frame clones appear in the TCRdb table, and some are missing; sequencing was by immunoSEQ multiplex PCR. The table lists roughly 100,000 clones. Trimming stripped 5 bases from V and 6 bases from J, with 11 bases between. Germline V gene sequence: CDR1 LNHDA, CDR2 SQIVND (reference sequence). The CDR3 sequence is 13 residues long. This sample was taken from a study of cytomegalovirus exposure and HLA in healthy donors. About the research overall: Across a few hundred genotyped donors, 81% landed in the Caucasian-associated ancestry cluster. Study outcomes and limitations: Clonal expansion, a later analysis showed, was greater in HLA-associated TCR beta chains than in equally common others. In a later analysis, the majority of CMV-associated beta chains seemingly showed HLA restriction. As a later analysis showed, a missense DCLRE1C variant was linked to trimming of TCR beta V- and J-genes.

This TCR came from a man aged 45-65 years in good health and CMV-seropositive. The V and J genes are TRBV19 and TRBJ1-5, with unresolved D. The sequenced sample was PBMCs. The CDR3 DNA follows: TGTGCCAGTAGTCCTGGAAGGAGTCAGCCCCAGCATTTT. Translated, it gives CASSPGRSQPQHF.